The 23 T cell receptor beta chains in this list originate from one sample, sequenced in a study of T cell responses to AZD1222 COVID-19 vaccine (dated by TCRdb to the early 2020s). The library came from the immunoSEQ multiplex PCR assay. TCRdb obtained this table from immuneACCESS and retained in-frame rearrangements with V and J assigned. These tables miss some clones; where compared with another copy, unresolved V genes account for less than half of the shortfall, and the remainder is unexplained. In this sample the table shows 80,000 to 100,000 clones, more than 85% of which occur a single time. The ten largest clonotypes hold about 7.8% of the sample. According to the study, the label for this sample's time point signals: baseline before first vaccination. Sequenced material: peripheral blood, taken on day 0 of AZD1222 vaccination. Receptors were obtained from an adult in good health.

This chain joins TRBV5-1 and TRBJ2-3; 8 bases are a match to TRBD1. The V gene's germline CDR1 is SGHRS and CDR2 YFSETQ. After removal of 0 bases from V and 1 base from J, the junction contained 4 bases not matched to a gene. This CDR3 comprises 16 residues. CDR3 bases: TGCGCCAGCAGCTTGGGGACAGGGCCCGGCACAGATACGCAGTATTTT. As protein: CASSLGTGPGTDTQYF.

The chain combines TRBV18 with TRBJ2-4; D assignment may be TRBD1 or TRBD2 (5 bases each). The CDR3 has 15 residues. Germline CDR1 KGHSH, CDR2 LQKENI. V gave up 0 bases and J gave up 6 bases, with 12 bases separating them. This chain's CDR3 is CASSPPGPRGNIQYF. The CDR3 DNA sequence: TGTGCCAGCTCACCACCGGGACCACGGGGAAACATTCAGTACTTC.

The chain uses TRBV12-3 or TRBV12-4 and TRBJ1-2; 8 bases agree with TRBD1. J lost 8 bases, V lost 5 bases, and 7 bases had no gene match. The CDR3 totals 13 residues. The CDR3 is CASSPQGVVGYTF. Written as DNA, the CDR3 is TGTGCCAGCAGTCCACAGGGGGTGGTCGGCTACACCTTC.

The chain has TRBV19 and TRBJ2-2; D uncertain. Germline CDR1 and CDR2: LNHDA and SQIVND (reference sequence). Trimming cost V 5 bases and J 0 bases, with 13 bases left between them. CDR3 length: 16 residues. Written as DNA, the CDR3 is TGTGCCAGTAGTCAGTACGGCTACGCGAACACCGGGGAGCTGTTTTTT. As protein: CASSQYGYANTGELFF.

About this clone: The junction departs from germline at one end; a sequencing error may be responsible. This chain joins TRBV28 and TRBJ2-2; D unresolved. CDR1 MDHEN and CDR2 SYDVKM come from the germline V gene. The CDR3 is made up of 15 amino acids. CDR3 coding DNA: TGTGCCAGCAGCCCAGTCGGGCAGACCACCCGGGAGCTGTTTTTT. Its protein is CASSPVGQTTRELFF.

A note on this clone: This CDR3 is also generated by other DNA sequences in the sample. This chain links TRBV4-3 with TRBJ1-6, with unresolved D. The V gene's germline CDR1 is LGHNA and CDR2 YSLEER. The V gene lost 3 bases and the J gene lost 6 bases, with 9 bases spanning the gap. CDR3 length equals 14 residues. CDR3 residues: CASSQWRSNSPLHF. The CDR3 DNA sequence: TGCGCCAGCAGCCAGTGGCGCTCTAATTCACCCCTCCACTTT.

The table lists this clone with a count of one. V gene TRBV10-3 combines with J gene TRBJ2-7; possible D gene TRBD1, 8 bases. Germline CDR1 reads ENHRY; CDR2 reads SYGVKD. CDR3 length: 11 residues. Trimming stripped 9 bases from V and 6 bases from J, with 12 bases between. CDR3 amino acids: CAIQGEGEQYF. CDR3 DNA: TGTGCCATACAGGGGGAGGGCGAGCAGTACTTC.

J is TRBJ2-7 and V is TRBV4-3, with a weak D call TRBD2 (7 bases). Trimming left V 0 bases short and J 4 bases short, with 16 bases between. Germline V lookup: CDR1 LGHNA, CDR2 YSLEER. The CDR3 extends over 16 amino acids. The CDR3 region is CASSQDRGGAGYEQYF. For the CDR3, the DNA is TGCGCCAGCAGCCAAGATAGGGGGGGCGCGGGTTACGAGCAGTACTTC.

This clone was seen more than once but under ten times. V and J are TRBV7-2 and TRBJ2-2, with unresolved D. Germline loops: CDR1 SGHTA, CDR2 FQGNSA. This CDR3 is built from 14 residues. Deletions cut 7 bases from V and 2 bases from J, with 11 bases between. CDR3 in amino acids: CASNSLPNTGELFF. Here the CDR3 DNA reads TGTGCCAGCAACAGCCTACCCAACACCGGGGAGCTGTTTTTT. The complete variable domain, with remaining parts taken from reference TRBV7-2 and TRBJ2-2, reads GAGVSQSPSNKVTEKGKDVELRCDPISGHTALYWYRQSLGQGLEFLIYFQGNSAPDKSGLPSDRFSAERTGGSVSTLTIQRTQQEDSAVYLCASNSLPNTGELFFGEGSRLTVL.

In its sample, this clone was seen a few times. The chain couples TRBV9 to TRBJ2-2; TRBD1 agrees at 7 bases. The CDR3 has 17 residues. The trim removed 2 bases at V and 2 bases at J, leaving 9 bases unmatched. Germline loops: CDR1 SGDLS, CDR2 YYNGEE. CDR3 coding DNA: TGTGCCAGCAGCGTTCCAAGACAGGGTATCAACACCGGGGAGCTGTTTTTT. It encodes CASSVPRQGINTGELFF. Together with reference TRBV9 and TRBJ2-2, the CDR3 gives the full variable domain: DSGVTQTPKHLITATGQRVTLRCSPRSGDLSVYWYQQSLDQGLQFLIQYYNGEERAKGNILERFSAQQFPDLHSELNLSSLELGDSALYFCASSVPRQGINTGELFFGEGSRLTVL.

This clone was detected a few times. The gene calls are TRBV19 and TRBJ2-1; tentatively, D is TRBD2 (6 bases). The germline V gene encodes CDR1 LNHDA and CDR2 SQIVND (reference sequence). Trimming stripped 5 bases from V and 3 bases from J, with 17 bases between. The CDR3 runs 16 residues. The CDR3 spells CASSEPAGTLYNEQFF. CDR3 DNA: TGTGCCAGTAGTGAACCGGCGGGGACCCTCTACAATGAGCAGTTCTTC.

This CDR3 is CAISETGSGEQFF. The CDR3 DNA sequence: TGTGCCATCAGTGAAACAGGGTCTGGTGAGCAGTTCTTC. This chain connects TRBV10-3 to TRBJ2-1; D may be TRBD1 (6 bases). Trimming left V 3 bases short and J 9 bases short, with 12 bases between. This CDR3 comprises 13 residues. From germline, CDR1 is ENHRY and CDR2 SYGVKD.

The chain combines TRBV18 with TRBJ1-3; 12 positions agree with TRBD1. V was pared by 4 bases and J by 7 bases, with 8 bases of the junction left unmatched. Germline loops: CDR1 KGHSH, CDR2 LQKENI. There are 16 residues in the CDR3. The CDR3 DNA follows: TGTGCCAGCTCACTGGGGACAGGGGGCCTTTGGAACACCATATATTTT. It specifies CASSLGTGGLWNTIYF.

J is TRBJ2-3 and V is TRBV24-1, with D perhaps TRBD2 (5 bases). Per germline, CDR1 KGHDR and CDR2 SFDVKD. The ends were cut back, 4 bases at V and 1 base at J, with 11 bases in the middle. The CDR3 is 15 amino acids. The CDR3 region is CATSDLYSGTDTQYF. CDR3 coding DNA: TGTGCCACCAGTGACCTTTATAGCGGCACAGATACGCAGTATTTT.

The J gene is TRBJ2-2, the V gene TRBV5-6, with 8 bases fitting TRBD1. CDR3 length: 14 amino acids. The trim removed 4 bases at V and 4 bases at J, leaving 3 bases unmatched. Germline CDR1 and CDR2: SGHDT and YYEEEE. CDR3 sequence: CASSLGQGTGELFF. The CDR3 DNA sequence: TGTGCCAGCAGCCTCGGACAGGGCACCGGGGAGCTGTTTTTT.

The V and J genes are TRBV27 and TRBJ2-1; 7 nucleotides line up with TRBD2. Germline lookup yields CDR1 MNHEY and CDR2 SMNVEV (reference sequence). J was trimmed by 9 bases and V by 5 bases; bases with no gene match: 10. The CDR3 totals 14 residues. CDR3 in DNA: TGTGCCAGCAGTATAGGGACTACCTTGGGTGAGCAGTTCTTC. Translation: CASSIGTTLGEQFF.

There are a few counts of this clone. The chain has TRBV4-2 and TRBJ2-2; TRBD2 aligns across 12 bases. This CDR3 is built from 20 residues. Trimming at V came to 0 bases and at J to 1 base, leaving 9 bases not matched to a gene. Germline CDR1 and CDR2: LGHNA and YNFKEQ. The chain's CDR3 is CASSQELAGGGTENTGELFF. CDR3 bases: TGTGCCAGCAGCCAAGAGCTAGCGGGAGGGGGGACGGAGAACACCGGGGAGCTGTTTTTT.

The V and J genes are TRBV4-1 and TRBJ2-7, with 13 bases fitting TRBD2. Unmatched junction bases numbered 2, after V lost 2 bases and J lost 4 bases. This CDR3 spans 15 amino acids. CDR1 MGHRA and CDR2 YSYEKL come from the germline V gene. The CDR3 coding sequence is TGCGCCAGCAGCCAACCGACTAGCGGGAGGTACGAGCAGTACTTC. It translates to CASSQPTSGRYEQYF.

This sequence joins TRBV19 and TRBJ2-2; no clear D gene. The V gene lost 3 bases and the J gene lost 5 bases, with 7 bases spanning the gap. Germline V CDR1 and CDR2: LNHDA, SQIVND (reference sequence). This CDR3 has 13 amino acids. CDR3 sequence: CASSIRRTGELFF. CDR3 DNA sequence: TGTGCCAGTAGTATTCGGCGGACCGGGGAGCTGTTTTTT. The full variable domain, with the rest looked up from reference TRBV19 and TRBJ2-2, is DGGITQSPKYLFRKEGQNVTLSCEQNLNHDAMYWYRQDPGQGLRLIYYSQIVNDFQKGDIAEGYSVSREKKESFPLTVTSAQKNPTAFYLCASSIRRTGELFFGEGSRLTVL.

The chain employs TRBV7-9 and TRBJ1-2, with 8 bases identical to TRBD1. Per germline, CDR1 SEHNR and CDR2 FQNEAQ (reference sequence). Germline trimming cut 6 bases from V and 4 bases from J; bases unmatched to any gene: 7. This CDR3 is 14 amino acids long. CDR3 sequence: CASRAGGEGYGYTF. CDR3 DNA sequence: TGTGCCAGCAGGGCAGGGGGCGAGGGCTATGGCTACACCTTC.

The rearrangement links TRBV7-9 to TRBJ2-2; D may correspond to TRBD1 or TRBD2 (5 bases each). The V gene lost 1 base and the J gene lost 4 bases, with 10 bases spanning the gap. Germline CDR1 and CDR2: SEHNR and FQNEAQ (reference sequence). This CDR3 has 15 residues. As DNA, the CDR3 is TGTGCCAGCAGCTTAGAGGGACCCACCACCGGGGAGCTGTTTTTT. Protein: CASSLEGPTTGELFF. The entire variable domain, with the rest obtained from reference TRBV7-9 and TRBJ2-2, is as follows: DTGVSQNPRHKITKRGQNVTFRCDPISEHNRLYWYRQTLGQGPEFLTYFQNEAQLEKSRLLSDRFSAERPKGSFSTLEIQRTEQGDSAMYLCASSLEGPTTGELFFGEGSRLTVL.

This chain links TRBV15 with TRBJ1-3; tentatively, D is TRBD1 (5 bases). CDR3 length equals 16 residues. V was trimmed by 3 bases and J by 4 bases, leaving 16 bases between them. From germline, CDR1 is LNHNV and CDR2 YYDKDF (reference sequence). The CDR3 DNA follows: TGTGCCACCAGCAGGCCGGGAGGGGCGGGGGGAAACACCATATATTTT. Protein: CATSRPGGAGGNTIYF.

The chain is built from TRBV6-6 and TRBJ1-1; the match to TRBD1 covers 9 bases. The CDR3 loop spans 15 amino acids. The germline V gene has CDR1 MNHNY and CDR2 SVGAGI (reference sequence). V was clipped by 6 bases and J by 1 base; unmatched bases: 6. The CDR3 nucleotides are TGTGCCAGCAGCTCCCGGGACAGGGCGAACACTGAAGCTTTCTTT. This encodes CASSSRDRANTEAFF.